This T cell receptor beta chain was profiled in a study of blood T cell repertoires in COVID-19 (dated by TCRdb to about 2020). About the investigation overall: Samples covering the acute and convalescent phases of COVID-19 were provided by collaborators in the United States, Italy and Spain. The material from the prospective study consisted of cDNA or gDNA derived from T cells, B-cell-depleted T cells, or PBMCs. Deeply sampled blood TCRbeta repertoires from subjects exposed to, actively infected with, or recovered from COVID-19 were included in the dataset. The repertoires were made available in a free public database intended to serve as a resource for research on the immune response to SARS-CoV-2. The samples were drawn from the first 160 participants of the ongoing ImmuneRACE study and from 1,254 subjects provided by 6 global collaborators. The sample metadata nearly always contained a de-identified subject ID, COVID-19 status, age in years and sex. Where available, HLA class I and class II types were obtained from metadata supplied by the sample provider rather than from assay-based typing.

Paper-wide results and their limitations: Clinical and demographic metadata were provided uncurated, with the amount varying by source and participant.

With regard to this clone: No antigen is known for it. The input lacks base qualities; no much larger clone sits a single base away.

TCRbeta CDR3 regions were amplified from genomic DNA by means of the immunoSEQ Assay, a bias-controlled multiplex PCR. The source study handled its data this way. Within the assay, amplification of reference gene primers was used to estimate how many nucleated cells each sample contained. Sequence reads were collapsed and filtered to measure the absolute abundance of every unique TCRbeta CDR3 rearrangement. Productive Simpson clonality was computed per sample as the square root of Simpson's diversity index over productive rearrangements. TCRdb stores this immuneACCESS table with in-frame sequences only. Part of the clones is absent; in the studies checked, under half of the shortfall reflects unresolved V genes, and no reason is known for the rest. Clonal size and the V and J genes are those of that table, whereas D and trimming came from the DNA. The table for this sample lists about 220,000 clones; about 79% of them were counted only once. The ten largest clones capture under 3.5% of the sample.

CDR1 MNHEY and CDR2 SMNVEV are derived from the germline V gene (reference sequence). After removal of 6 bases from V and 4 bases from J, the junction retains 12 bases not matched to a gene. The CDR3 runs 16 residues from the cysteine to the phenylalanine. The CDR3 DNA has 48 bases and is translated from base 1. Participants in the prospective study were aged roughly 18 to 95 years, lived in under 30 United States geographic areas, and enrolled through a virtual design. In the prospective study, participants were assigned to cohorts based on the clinical history participants reported in a screening survey and a study questionnaire. For ImmuneRACE Cohort 3, a participant was defined as recovered based on two consecutive negative NP/OP PCR tests, clearance by a healthcare professional, or resolution of symptoms. Mobile phlebotomists in the prospective study collected whole blood, serum and a nasopharyngeal or oropharyngeal swab from every participant. Participants in the prospective study had the option to provide additional blood draws and questionnaires over a 2-month period. Before DNA extraction, blood samples from the prospective study were shipped at room temperature or frozen.

The V and J genes are TRBV27 and TRBJ1-1; TRBD1 lines up with 9 middle nucleotides. Material: PBMCs or T cells enriched from blood (not recorded which). The receptor was isolated from a woman aged 60-75 years who had recovered from COVID-19. The DNA sequence is given as TGTGCCAGCAGGCAAATTTACAGGGGGCGAAGCACTGAAGCTTTCTTT. Its translation reads: CASRQIYRGRSTEAFF.